These T cell receptor beta chains were read from a single sample in a study of T cells in localized non-small cell lung cancer. The assay was immunoSEQ multiplex PCR, and TCRdb's table has in-frame clones only and misses some. The sample records approximately 81,000 clones, 70% to 90% being singletons. The sequencing used peripheral blood, collected before any cancer treatment. The receptors come from a woman aged 35-75 years with stage I squamous cell lung carcinoma. Each CDR3 is given with its conserved first and last residue. The order of the fields is D gene, V gene, CDR3 protein. The D gene is left open where the match is weak.

d_call: TRBD1
v_call: TRBV6-6
cdr3_aa: CASRSGTGGNEQFF

d_call: .
v_call: TRBV7-9
cdr3_aa: CASSKNQEGAFF

d_call: .
v_call: TRBV7-9
cdr3_aa: CASSSTSEAFF

d_call: TRBD1
v_call: TRBV6-5
cdr3_aa: CASSPQGTGFHGYTF

d_call: .
v_call: TRBV2
cdr3_aa: CASSGTNDGRYTF

d_call: .
v_call: TRBV28
cdr3_aa: CASSLEGLPREQFF

d_call: .
v_call: TRBV7-2
cdr3_aa: CASSLGRRTEAFF

d_call: TRBD2
v_call: TRBV28
cdr3_aa: CASSPGGRTTDTQYF

d_call: .
v_call: TRBV27
cdr3_aa: CASSLGGINQPQHF

d_call: .
v_call: TRBV7-9
cdr3_aa: CASSLGDFTRGETQYF

d_call: .
v_call: TRBV30
cdr3_aa: CAWALGGSYNSPLHF

d_call: TRBD1
v_call: TRBV2
cdr3_aa: CASSDRQGAGELFF

d_call: .
v_call: TRBV10-3
cdr3_aa: CAIRGDGANYGYTF

d_call: TRBD1
v_call: TRBV9
cdr3_aa: CASSPQGQAKETQYF

d_call: .
v_call: TRBV2
cdr3_aa: CATQGGSGQPQHF

d_call: TRBD2
v_call: TRBV2
cdr3_aa: CASSPRGLDRNIQYF

d_call: TRBD1
v_call: TRBV5-1
cdr3_aa: CASSSDRPGQGTNEKLFF

d_call: .
v_call: TRBV10-1
cdr3_aa: CASSVRQVSGGSPLHF

d_call: .
v_call: TRBV9
cdr3_aa: CASSVSGDPNYGYTF

d_call: TRBD1
v_call: TRBV6-5
cdr3_aa: CASRKKQGAVEKLFF

d_call: TRBD1
v_call: TRBV30
cdr3_aa: CAWSRDSRQPQHF

d_call: .
v_call: TRBV2
cdr3_aa: CASIRGANTGELFF

d_call: .
v_call: TRBV7-9
cdr3_aa: CASSFGQLQANYGYTF

d_call: .
v_call: TRBV5-4
cdr3_aa: CASSPLGGEAFF

d_call: .
v_call: TRBV18
cdr3_aa: CASSPSESSYGYTF

d_call: TRBD1
v_call: TRBV29-1
cdr3_aa: CSLGQGETQYF

d_call: TRBD2
v_call: TRBV2
cdr3_aa: CANGREVNTYEQYF